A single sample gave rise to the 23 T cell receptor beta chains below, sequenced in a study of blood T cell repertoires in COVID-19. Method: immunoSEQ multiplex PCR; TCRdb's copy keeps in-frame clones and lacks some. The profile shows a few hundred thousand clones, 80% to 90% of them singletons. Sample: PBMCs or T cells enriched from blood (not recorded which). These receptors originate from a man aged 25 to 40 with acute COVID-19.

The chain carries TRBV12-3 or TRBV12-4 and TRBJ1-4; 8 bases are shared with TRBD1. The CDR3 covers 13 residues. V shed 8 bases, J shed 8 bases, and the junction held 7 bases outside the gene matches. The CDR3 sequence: CASRGQGREKLFF. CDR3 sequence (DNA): TGTGCCAGCCGAGGACAGGGCCGCGAAAAACTGTTTTTT.

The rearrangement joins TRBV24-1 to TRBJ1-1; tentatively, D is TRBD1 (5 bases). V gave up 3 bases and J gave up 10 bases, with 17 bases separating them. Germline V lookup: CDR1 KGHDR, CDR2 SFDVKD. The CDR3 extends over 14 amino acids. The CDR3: CATSDPRYPGGAFF. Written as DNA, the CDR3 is TGTGCCACCAGTGATCCCCGTTATCCCGGGGGAGCTTTCTTT.

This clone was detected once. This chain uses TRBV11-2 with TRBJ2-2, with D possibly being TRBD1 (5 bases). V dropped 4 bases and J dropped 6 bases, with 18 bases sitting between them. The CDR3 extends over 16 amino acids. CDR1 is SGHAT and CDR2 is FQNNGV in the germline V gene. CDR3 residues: CASSSTGTLLPGELFF. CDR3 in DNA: TGTGCCAGCAGCTCAACAGGAACATTGTTGCCCGGGGAGCTGTTTTTT.

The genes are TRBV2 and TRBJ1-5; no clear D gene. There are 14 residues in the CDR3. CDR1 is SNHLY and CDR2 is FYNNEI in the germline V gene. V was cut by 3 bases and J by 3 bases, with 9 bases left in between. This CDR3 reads CASSDWADNQPQHF. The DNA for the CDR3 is TGTGCCAGCAGTGATTGGGCAGACAATCAGCCCCAGCATTTT.

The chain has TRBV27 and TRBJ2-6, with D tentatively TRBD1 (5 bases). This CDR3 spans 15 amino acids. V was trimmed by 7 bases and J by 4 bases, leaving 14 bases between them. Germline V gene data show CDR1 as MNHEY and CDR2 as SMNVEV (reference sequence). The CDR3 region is CASNSTGAGANVLTF. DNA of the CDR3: TGTGCCAGCAACTCCACTGGGGCCGGGGCCAACGTCCTGACTTTC.

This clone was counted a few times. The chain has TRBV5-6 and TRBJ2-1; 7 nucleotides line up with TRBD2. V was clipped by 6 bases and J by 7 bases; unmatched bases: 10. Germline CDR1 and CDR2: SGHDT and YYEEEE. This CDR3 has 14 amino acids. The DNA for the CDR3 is TGTGCCAGCACCCTCCGGGGGGTCGGTAATGAGCAGTTCTTC. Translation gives CASTLRGVGNEQFF.

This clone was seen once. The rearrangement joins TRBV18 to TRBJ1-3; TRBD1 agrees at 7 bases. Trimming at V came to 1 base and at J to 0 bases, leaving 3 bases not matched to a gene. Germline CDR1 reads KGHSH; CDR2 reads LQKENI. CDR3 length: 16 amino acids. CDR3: CASSPLRDSSGNTIYF. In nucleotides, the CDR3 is TGTGCCAGCTCACCACTCCGGGACAGCTCTGGAAACACCATATATTTT.

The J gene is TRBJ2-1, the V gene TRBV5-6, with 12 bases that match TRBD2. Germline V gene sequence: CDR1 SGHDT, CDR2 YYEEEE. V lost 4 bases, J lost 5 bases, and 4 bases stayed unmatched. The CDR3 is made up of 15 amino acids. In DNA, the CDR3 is TGTGCCAGCAGCCTACTAGCGGGGGGTGACAATGAGCAGTTCTTC. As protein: CASSLLAGGDNEQFF.

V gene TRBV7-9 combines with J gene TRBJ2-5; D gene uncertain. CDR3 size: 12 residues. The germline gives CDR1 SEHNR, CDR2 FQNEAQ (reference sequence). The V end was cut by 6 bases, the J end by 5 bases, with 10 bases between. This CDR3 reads CASRAARETQYF. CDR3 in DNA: TGTGCCAGCAGGGCGGCTCGGGAGACCCAGTACTTC.

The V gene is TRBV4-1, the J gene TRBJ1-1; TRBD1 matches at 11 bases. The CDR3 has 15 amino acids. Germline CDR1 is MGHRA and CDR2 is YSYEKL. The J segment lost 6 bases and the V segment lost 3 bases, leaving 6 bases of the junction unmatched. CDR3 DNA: TGCGCCAGCAGCCAGGCAGGACAGGGGGCCGCTGAAGCTTTCTTT. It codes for CASSQAGQGAAEAFF.

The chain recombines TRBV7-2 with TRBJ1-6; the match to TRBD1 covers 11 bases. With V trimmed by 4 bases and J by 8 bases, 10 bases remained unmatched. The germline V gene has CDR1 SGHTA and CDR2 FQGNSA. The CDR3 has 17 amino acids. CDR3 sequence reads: CASSSRGQGVNHSPLHF. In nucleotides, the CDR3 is TGTGCCAGCAGCTCGAGGGGACAGGGGGTAAATCATTCACCCCTCCACTTT. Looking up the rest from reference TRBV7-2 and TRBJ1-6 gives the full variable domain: GAGVSQSPSNKVTEKGKDVELRCDPISGHTALYWYRQSLGQGLEFLIYFQGNSAPDKSGLPSDRFSAERTGGSVSTLTIQRTQQEDSAVYLCASSSRGQGVNHSPLHFGNGTRLTVT.

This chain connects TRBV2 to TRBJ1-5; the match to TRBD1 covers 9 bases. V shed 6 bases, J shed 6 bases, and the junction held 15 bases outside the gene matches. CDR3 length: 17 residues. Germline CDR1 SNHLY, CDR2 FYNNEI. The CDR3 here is CASSQPEYGQGPQPQHF. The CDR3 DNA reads TGTGCCAGCAGCCAACCTGAATACGGACAGGGGCCTCAGCCCCAGCATTTT. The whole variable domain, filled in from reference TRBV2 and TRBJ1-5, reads EPEVTQTPSHQVTQMGQEVILRCVPISNHLYFYWYRQILGQKVEFLVSFYNNEISEKSEIFDDQFSVERPDGSNFTLKIRSTKLEDSAMYFCASSQPEYGQGPQPQHFGDGTRLSIL.

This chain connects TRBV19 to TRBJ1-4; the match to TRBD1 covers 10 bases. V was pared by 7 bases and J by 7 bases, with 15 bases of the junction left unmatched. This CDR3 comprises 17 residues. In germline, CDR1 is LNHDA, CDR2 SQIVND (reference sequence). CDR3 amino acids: CASTSGGQGVILEKLFF. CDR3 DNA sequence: TGTGCCAGTACCTCCGGAGGACAGGGGGTGATTCTTGAAAAACTGTTTTTT.

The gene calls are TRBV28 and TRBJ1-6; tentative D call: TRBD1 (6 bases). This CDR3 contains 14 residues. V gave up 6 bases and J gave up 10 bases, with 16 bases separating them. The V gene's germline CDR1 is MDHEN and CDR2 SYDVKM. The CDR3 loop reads CASSLTGTGSPLHF. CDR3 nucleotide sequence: TGTGCCAGCAGCCTGACAGGTACGGGATCACCCCTCCACTTT.

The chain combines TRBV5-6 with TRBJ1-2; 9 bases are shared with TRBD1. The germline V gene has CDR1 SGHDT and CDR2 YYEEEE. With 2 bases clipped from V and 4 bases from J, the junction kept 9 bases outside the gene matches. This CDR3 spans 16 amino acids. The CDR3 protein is CASSLNSLTGGYGYTF. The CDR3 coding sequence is TGTGCCAGCAGCTTAAACTCCTTGACAGGGGGCTATGGCTACACCTTC.

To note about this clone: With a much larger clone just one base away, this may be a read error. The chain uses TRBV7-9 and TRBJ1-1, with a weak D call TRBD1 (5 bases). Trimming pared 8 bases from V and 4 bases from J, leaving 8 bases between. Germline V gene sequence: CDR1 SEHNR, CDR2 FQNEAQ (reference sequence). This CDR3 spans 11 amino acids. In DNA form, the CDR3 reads TGTGCCAGCGGGGGGGGCACTGAAGCTTTCTTT. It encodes CASGGGTEAFF. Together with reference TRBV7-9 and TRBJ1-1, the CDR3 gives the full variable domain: DTGVSQNPRHKITKRGQNVTFRCDPISEHNRLYWYRQTLGQGPEFLTYFQNEAQLEKSRLLSDRFSAERPKGSFSTLEIQRTEQGDSAMYLCASGGGTEAFFGQGTRLTVV.

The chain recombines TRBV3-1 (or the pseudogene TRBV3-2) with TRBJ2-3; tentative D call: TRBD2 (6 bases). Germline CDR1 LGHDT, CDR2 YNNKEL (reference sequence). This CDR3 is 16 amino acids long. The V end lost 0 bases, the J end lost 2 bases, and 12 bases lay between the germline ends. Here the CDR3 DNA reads TGTGCCAGCAGCCAAGAAGGCGGGGCGTACACAGATACGCAGTATTTT. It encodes CASSQEGGAYTDTQYF.

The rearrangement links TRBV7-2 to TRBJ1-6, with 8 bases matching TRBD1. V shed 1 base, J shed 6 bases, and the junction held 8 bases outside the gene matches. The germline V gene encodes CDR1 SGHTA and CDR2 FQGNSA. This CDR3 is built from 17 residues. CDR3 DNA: TGTGCCAGCAGCTTAGATTTTACAGGGGGATTTAATTCACCCCTCCACTTT. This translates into CASSLDFTGGFNSPLHF.

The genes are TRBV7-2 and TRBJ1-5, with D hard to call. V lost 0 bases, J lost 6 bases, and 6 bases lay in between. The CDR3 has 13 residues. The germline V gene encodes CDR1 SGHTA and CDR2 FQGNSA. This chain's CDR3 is CASSLANGQPQHF. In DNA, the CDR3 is TGTGCCAGCAGCTTAGCTAACGGTCAGCCCCAGCATTTT.

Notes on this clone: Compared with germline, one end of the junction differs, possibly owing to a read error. DNA of the CDR3: TGTGCCAGCAGCTCGGATGGGCCCTGGAGCTACACCTTC. It yields the protein CASSSDGPWSYTF. The chain is built from TRBV5-1 and TRBJ1-2; no firm D call. The CDR3 has 13 residues. Germline lookup yields CDR1 SGHRS and CDR2 YFSETQ.

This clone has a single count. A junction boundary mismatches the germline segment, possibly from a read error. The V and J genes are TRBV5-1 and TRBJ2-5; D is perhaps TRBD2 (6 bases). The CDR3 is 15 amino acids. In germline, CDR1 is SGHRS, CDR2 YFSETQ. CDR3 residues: CASRQTSSSQETQYF. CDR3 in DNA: TGTGCCAGCAGACAAACTAGCAGTTCACAAGAGACCCAGTACTTC.

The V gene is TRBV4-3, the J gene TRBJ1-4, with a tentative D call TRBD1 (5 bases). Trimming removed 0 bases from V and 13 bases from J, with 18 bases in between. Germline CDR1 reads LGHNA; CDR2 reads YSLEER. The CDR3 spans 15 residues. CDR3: CASSQDLAGIEGLFF. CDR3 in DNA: TGCGCCAGCAGCCAAGATTTGGCAGGGATCGAAGGACTGTTTTTT.

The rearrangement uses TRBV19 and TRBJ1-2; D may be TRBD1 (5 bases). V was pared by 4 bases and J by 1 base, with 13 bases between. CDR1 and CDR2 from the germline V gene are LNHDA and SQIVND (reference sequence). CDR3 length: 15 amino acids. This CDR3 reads CASSKPDKYNYGYTF. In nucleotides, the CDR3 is TGTGCCAGTAGTAAACCGGACAAATATAACTATGGCTACACCTTC.